This T cell receptor beta chain was documented in a study of CD8+ T cells in alopecia areata. TCR sequencing used cDNA made by reverse transcription of extracted RNA. Data came from immunoSEQ multiplex PCR; TCRdb stores just in-frame clones and leaves some out. There are several thousand clones in the sample, none observed a single time. As to time point: mouse skin 6 weeks after grafting, around onset of hair loss. Skin biopsies came from mouse graft recipients at grafting and 3 and 6 weeks afterward. This clone was counted only a few times. The germline and genes are mouse ones. The CDR3 end is not reached by the read, which stops 4 residues before it; the germline J gene fills it in. Germline CDR1 NNHNN, CDR2 SYGAGS (reference sequence). CDR3 size: 13 residues.

The sequence was collected from a C3H/HeJ mouse with alopecia areata. Strain haplotype (MHC): H2-k. The chain uses TRBV13-2 and TRBJ2-4; D remains unclear. Sample: skin, taken at week 6. The CDR3 region is CASGDARENTLYF. The DNA read from the CDR3 is TGTGCCAGCGGTGATGCAAGGGAAAAC.